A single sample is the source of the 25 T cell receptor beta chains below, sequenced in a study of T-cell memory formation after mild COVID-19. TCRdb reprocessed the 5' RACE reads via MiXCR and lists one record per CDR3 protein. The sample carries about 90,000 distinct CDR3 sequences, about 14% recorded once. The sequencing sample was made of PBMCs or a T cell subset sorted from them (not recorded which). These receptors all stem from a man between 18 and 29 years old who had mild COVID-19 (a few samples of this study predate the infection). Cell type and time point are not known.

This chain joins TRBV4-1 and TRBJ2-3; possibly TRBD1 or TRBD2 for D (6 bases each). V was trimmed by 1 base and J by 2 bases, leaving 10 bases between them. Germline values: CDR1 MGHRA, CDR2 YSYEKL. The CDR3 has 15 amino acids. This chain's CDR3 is CASSQGGATTDTQYF. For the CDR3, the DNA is TGCGCCAGCAGCCAAGGGGGGGCCACCACAGATACGCAGTATTTT.

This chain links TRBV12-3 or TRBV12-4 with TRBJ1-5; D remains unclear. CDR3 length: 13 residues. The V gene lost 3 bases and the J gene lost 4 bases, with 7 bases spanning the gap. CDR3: CASSFSGNQPQHF. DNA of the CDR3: TGTGCCAGCAGTTTCTCGGGAAATCAGCCCCAGCATTTT.

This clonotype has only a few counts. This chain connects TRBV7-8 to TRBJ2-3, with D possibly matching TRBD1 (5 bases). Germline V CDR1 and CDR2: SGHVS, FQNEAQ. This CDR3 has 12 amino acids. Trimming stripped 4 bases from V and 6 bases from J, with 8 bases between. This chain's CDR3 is CASSSTVDTQYF. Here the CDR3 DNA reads TGTGCCAGCAGCTCGACAGTTGATACGCAGTATTTT.

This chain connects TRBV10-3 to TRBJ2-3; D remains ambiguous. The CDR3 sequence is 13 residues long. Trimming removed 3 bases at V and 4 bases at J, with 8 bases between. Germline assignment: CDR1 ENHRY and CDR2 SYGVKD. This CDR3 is CAISESGADTQYF. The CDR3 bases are TGTGCCATCAGTGAAAGTGGCGCAGATACGCAGTATTTT.

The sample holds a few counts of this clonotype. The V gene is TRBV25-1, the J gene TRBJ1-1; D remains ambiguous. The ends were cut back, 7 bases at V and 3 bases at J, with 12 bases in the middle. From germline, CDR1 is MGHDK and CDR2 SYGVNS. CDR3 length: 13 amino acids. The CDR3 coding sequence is TGTGCCAGCACCTCCGGCGGGTACACTGAAGCTTTCTTT. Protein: CASTSGGYTEAFF.

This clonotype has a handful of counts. CDR3 amino acids: CAIRAGQGTAEAFF. In DNA, the CDR3 is TGTGCCATCAGGGCGGGACAGGGAACGGCTGAAGCTTTCTTT. V gene TRBV10-3 combines with J gene TRBJ1-1; 9 nucleotides agree with TRBD1. Germline V CDR1 and CDR2: ENHRY, SYGVKD. The CDR3 runs to 14 residues. The J segment lost 6 bases and the V segment lost 6 bases, leaving 8 bases of the junction unmatched.

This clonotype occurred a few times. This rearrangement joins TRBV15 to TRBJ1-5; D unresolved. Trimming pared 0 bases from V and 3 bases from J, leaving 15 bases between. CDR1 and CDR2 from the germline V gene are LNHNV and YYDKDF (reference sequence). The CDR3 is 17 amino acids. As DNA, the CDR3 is TGTGCCACCAGCAGAGATTGGGTTAGTCGGATCAATCAGCCCCAGCATTTT. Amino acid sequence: CATSRDWVSRINQPQHF.

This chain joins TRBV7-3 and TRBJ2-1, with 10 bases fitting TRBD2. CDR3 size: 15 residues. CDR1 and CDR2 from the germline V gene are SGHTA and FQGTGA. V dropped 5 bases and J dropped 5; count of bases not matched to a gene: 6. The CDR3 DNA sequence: TGTGCCAGCAGCCCCGGACTAGCGGTGGACAATGAGCAGTTCTTC. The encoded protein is CASSPGLAVDNEQFF.

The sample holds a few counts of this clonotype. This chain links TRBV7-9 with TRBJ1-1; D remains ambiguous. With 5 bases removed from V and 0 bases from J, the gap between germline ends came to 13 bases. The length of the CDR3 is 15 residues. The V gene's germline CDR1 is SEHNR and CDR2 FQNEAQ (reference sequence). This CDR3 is CASSLWTLMNTEAFF. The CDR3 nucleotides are TGTGCCAGCAGCCTATGGACCCTTATGAACACTGAAGCTTTCTTT.

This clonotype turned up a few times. The CDR3 spells CASSQVGVHNEQFF. CDR3 sequence (DNA): TGCGCCAGCAGCCAAGTCGGGGTCCACAATGAGCAGTTCTTC. The chain combines TRBV4-3 with TRBJ2-1; possible D gene TRBD2, 5 bases. The CDR3 length is 14 residues. V was pared by 1 base and J by 5 bases, with 9 bases between. CDR1 is LGHNA and CDR2 is YSLEER in the germline V gene.

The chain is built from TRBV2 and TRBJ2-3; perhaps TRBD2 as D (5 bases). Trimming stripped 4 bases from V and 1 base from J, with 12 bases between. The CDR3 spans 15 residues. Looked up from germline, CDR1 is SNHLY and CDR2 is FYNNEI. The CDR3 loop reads CASSGTPRGTDTQYF. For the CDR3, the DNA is TGTGCCAGCAGTGGGACCCCGAGGGGCACAGATACGCAGTATTTT.

The CDR3: CASSLEPDGATDTQYF. In DNA, the CDR3 is TGCGCCAGCAGCTTGGAACCCGATGGGGCCACAGATACGCAGTATTTT. V is TRBV5-1 and J is TRBJ2-3; a weak D match, TRBD1 (5 bases). V lost 0 bases to trimming and J lost 2 bases, with 13 bases between them. The CDR3 contains 16 residues. The germline CDR1 and CDR2 sequences are SGHRS and YFSETQ.

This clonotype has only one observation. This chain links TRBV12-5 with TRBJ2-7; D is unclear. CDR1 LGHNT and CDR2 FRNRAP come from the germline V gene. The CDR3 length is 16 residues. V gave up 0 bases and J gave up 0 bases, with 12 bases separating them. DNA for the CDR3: TGTGCTAGTGGTTTGGTGTCCACGACAAACTCCTACGAGCAGTACTTC. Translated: CASGLVSTTNSYEQYF.

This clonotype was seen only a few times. CDR3 in amino acids: CASSQDPPGGTDTQYF. CDR3 nucleotide sequence: TGTGCCAGCAGCCAAGATCCCCCGGGGGGCACAGATACGCAGTATTTT. This rearrangement joins TRBV3-1 to TRBJ2-3; D is perhaps TRBD2 (6 bases). This CDR3 spans 16 amino acids. The V gene's germline CDR1 is LGHDT and CDR2 YNNKEL (reference sequence). Trimming shortened V by 0 bases and J by 1 base, and 11 bases separated the two germline ends.

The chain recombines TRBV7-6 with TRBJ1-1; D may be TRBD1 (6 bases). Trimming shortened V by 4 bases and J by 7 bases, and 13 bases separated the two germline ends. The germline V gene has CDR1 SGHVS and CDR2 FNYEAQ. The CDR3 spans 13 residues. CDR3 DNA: TGTGCCAGCAGCTCCCGACAGGTCTGTGAAGCTTTCTTT. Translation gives CASSSRQVCEAFF.

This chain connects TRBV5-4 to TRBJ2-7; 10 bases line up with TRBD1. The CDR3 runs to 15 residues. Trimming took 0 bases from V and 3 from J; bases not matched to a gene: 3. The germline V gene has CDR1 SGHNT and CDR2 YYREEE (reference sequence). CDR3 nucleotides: TGTGCCAGCAGCTTGGGGACAGGGGGAAGCTACGAGCAGTACTTC. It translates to CASSLGTGGSYEQYF.

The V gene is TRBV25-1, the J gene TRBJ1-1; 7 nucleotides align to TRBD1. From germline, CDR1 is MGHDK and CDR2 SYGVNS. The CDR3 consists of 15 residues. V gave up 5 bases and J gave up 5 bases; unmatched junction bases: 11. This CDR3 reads CASSKNDRVGTEAFF. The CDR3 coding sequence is TGTGCCAGCAGTAAAAACGACAGGGTTGGAACTGAAGCTTTCTTT.

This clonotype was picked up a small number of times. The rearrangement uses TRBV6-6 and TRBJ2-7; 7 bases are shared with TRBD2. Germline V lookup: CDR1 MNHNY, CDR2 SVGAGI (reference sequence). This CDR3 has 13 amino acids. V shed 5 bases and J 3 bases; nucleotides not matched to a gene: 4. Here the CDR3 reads CASSTRGDYEQYF. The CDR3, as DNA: TGTGCCAGCAGTACTCGGGGGGACTACGAGCAGTACTTC.

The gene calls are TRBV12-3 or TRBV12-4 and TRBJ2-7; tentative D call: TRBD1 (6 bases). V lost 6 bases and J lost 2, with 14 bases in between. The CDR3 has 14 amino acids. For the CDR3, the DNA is TGTGCCAGCAGCCCCATCCGGGACACCTACGAGCAGTACTTC. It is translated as CASSPIRDTYEQYF.

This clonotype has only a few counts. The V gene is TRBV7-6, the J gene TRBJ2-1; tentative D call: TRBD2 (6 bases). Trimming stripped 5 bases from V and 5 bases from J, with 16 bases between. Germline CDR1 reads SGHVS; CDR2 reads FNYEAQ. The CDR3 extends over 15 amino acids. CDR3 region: CASSVSGPHNNEQFF. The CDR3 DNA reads TGTGCCAGCAGCGTGAGCGGGCCGCATAACAATGAGCAGTTCTTC. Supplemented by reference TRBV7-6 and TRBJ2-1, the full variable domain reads GAGVSQSPRYKVTKRGQDVALRCDPISGHVSLYWYRQALGQGPEFLTYFNYEAQQDKSGLPNDRFSAERPEGSISTLTIQRTEQRDSAMYRCASSVSGPHNNEQFFGPGTRLTVL.

The CDR3 sequence is CASGSSYEQYF. Written as DNA, the CDR3 is TGCGCCAGCGGTAGTAGCTACGAGCAGTACTTC. This sequence joins TRBV10-2 and TRBJ2-7, with D uncertain. V lost 8 bases and J 3 bases, leaving 8 bases between the germline ends. Germline lookup yields CDR1 WSHSY and CDR2 SAAADI. The CDR3 has 11 amino acids.

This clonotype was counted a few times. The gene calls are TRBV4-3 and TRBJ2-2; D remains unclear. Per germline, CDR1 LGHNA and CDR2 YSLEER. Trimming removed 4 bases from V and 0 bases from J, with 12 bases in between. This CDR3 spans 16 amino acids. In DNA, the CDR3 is TGCGCCAGCAGCCCATGGACGGCCGCGAACACCGGGGAGCTGTTTTTT. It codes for CASSPWTAANTGELFF.

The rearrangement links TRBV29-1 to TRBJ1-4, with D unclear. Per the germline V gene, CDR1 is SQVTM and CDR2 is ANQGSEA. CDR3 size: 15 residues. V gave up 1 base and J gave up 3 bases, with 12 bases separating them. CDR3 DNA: TGCAGCGTTGAAGTTGAGGGAAAAGCTAATGAAAAACTGTTTTTT. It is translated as CSVEVEGKANEKLFF. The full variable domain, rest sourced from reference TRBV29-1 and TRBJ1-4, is SAVISQKPSRDICQRGTSLTIQCQVDSQVTMMFWYRQQPGQSLTLIATANQGSEATYESGFVIDKFPISRPNLTFSTLTVSNMSPEDSSIYLCSVEVEGKANEKLFFGSGTQLSVL.

CDR3 sequence reads: CASSPRLAGRSYEQYV. CDR3 bases: TGTGCCAGCAGTCCGCGACTAGCGGGGAGGTCTTACGAGCAGTACGTC. This chain joins TRBV6-6 and TRBJ2-7; TRBD2 matches 11 bases. The ends lost 5 bases at V and 4 bases at J; junction bases unmatched: 10. The CDR3 runs 16 residues. Germline lookup yields CDR1 MNHNY and CDR2 SVGAGI (reference sequence).

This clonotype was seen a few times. CDR3: CASSQGAGEAFF. CDR3 DNA: TGTGCCAGCAGCCAAGGGGCGGGTGAAGCTTTCTTT. The rearrangement uses TRBV3-1 and TRBJ1-1, with unresolved D. Germline V gene sequence: CDR1 LGHDT, CDR2 YNNKEL (reference sequence). The CDR3 extends over 12 amino acids. The germline V and J ends were trimmed by 1 base and 7 bases, with 7 bases remaining between them.